This is a list of T cell receptor beta chains from one sample in a study of cytomegalovirus exposure and HLA in healthy donors. TCRdb's table, derived via immunoSEQ multiplex PCR, lists solely in-frame clones and lacks some. The sample lists approximately 97,000 clones, less than 90% seen once, with approximately 2.8% in the top ten. Input material: PBMCs. These receptor sequences come from a man in his forties in good health and CMV-seronegative. Both conserved end residues are part of each CDR3. The D gene is left open where the match is weak. Clone size is stated in some rows and not others, as once, few, many or a class when expanded.

clone_size	v_call	j_call	d_call	cdr3_nt	cdr3_aa
-	TRBV9	TRBJ1-2	TRBD1	TGTGCCAGCAGCCCTTCGACAGGGGGCTCTGGCTACACCTTC	CASSPSTGGSGYTF
-	TRBV5-1	TRBJ2-7	TRBD1	TGCGCCAGCAGCCCGGGACAGGGGACCTTCTACGAGCAGTACTTC	CASSPGQGTFYEQYF
-	TRBV11-3	TRBJ1-3	-	TGTGCCAGCAGCCAAGGGGTGCATCAGACTCAGACCAGCTCTGGAAACACCATATATTTT	CASSQGVHQTQTSSGNTIYF
-	TRBV20-1	TRBJ1-1	-	TGCAGTGTCGGGATCGCAGATCAAGCTTTCTTT	CSVGIADQAFF
-	TRBV19	TRBJ1-5	-	TGTGCCAGTAGTATGAGATCGGGGTATCAGCCCCAGCATTTT	CASSMRSGYQPQHF
once	TRBV2	TRBJ2-7	-	TGTGCCAGCAGTTTAGGACTGGGCGAGCAGTACTTC	CASSLGLGEQYF
-	TRBV5-1	TRBJ2-1	TRBD2	TGCGCCAGCAGCAAGGCCGGGACTAGCGGGAGGGGGAATGAGCAGTTCTTC	CASSKAGTSGRGNEQFF
-	TRBV7-9	TRBJ1-5	TRBD1	TGTGCCAGCAGTACTCAGGGGGACGCTCAGCCCCAGCATTTT	CASSTQGDAQPQHF
-	TRBV6-1	TRBJ2-5	TRBD2	TGTGCCAGCAGTGATCGACTAGCGGGCGGGGAGACCCAGTACTTC	CASSDRLAGGETQYF
-	TRBV9	TRBJ2-2	TRBD1	TGTGCCAGCAGCGTAACACAGGGGGCTAGCAACCCCGGGGAGCTGTTTTTT	CASSVTQGASNPGELFF